This T cell receptor beta chain comes out of a study of human CD8 memory T cell subsets. Findings and limits, study-wide: A similarly high level of diversity characterized stem-like memory and precursor exhausted T cells, unlike effector memory cells.

Considering frequency, this clonotype is large. Its antigen is still unknown. Progenitor exhausted-like CD8+ memory cells (TPEX) were CCR7+ PD-1+ TIGIT+. From duplicate vials of 150,000 sorted CD8+ T cells per subset, RNA was isolated. Preparation of the TCR beta libraries relied on UMI-labeled 5' RACE. TCRdb re-analyzed the 5' RACE reads; it lists each CDR3 protein once, without DNA. The clone table shows 8,300 or so distinct CDR3 sequences, with the ten largest holding more than 14%. The CDR3 spans 13 residues. Germline V lookup: CDR1 DFQATT, CDR2 SNEGSKA (reference sequence). The V call is TRBV20-1, the J call TRBJ1-2; the TRBD1 assignment by TCRdb is unverifiable without DNA. The TCR comes from a human donor in good health. Sequenced material: CD8+ T cells from PBMCs. CDR3 sequence reads: CSAFDRGDYGYTF.